This TCR beta chain was captured in a study of cytomegalovirus exposure and HLA in healthy donors. CDR1 and CDR2 (germline): SGHAT, FQNNGV. V was trimmed by 5 bases and J by 4 bases, leaving 22 bases between them. This CDR3 comprises 17 residues. PCR used 60 Vbeta primers and 13 Jbeta primers. Profiling relied on immunoSEQ multiplex PCR, and the TCRdb table lists in-frame clones only, not all of them. The sample consists of 200,000 or so clones, under 85% of them appearing once. Sequencing used PBMCs. The receptor's source is a man in his fifties or sixties in good health and CMV-seronegative. The rearrangement uses TRBV11-2 and TRBJ2-3; possibly TRBD2 for D (7 bases). CDR3 sequence: CASSLSVAGASPDTQYF. The CDR3 DNA sequence: TGTGCCAGCAGCCTCAGCGTCGCGGGGGCCAGCCCAGATACGCAGTATTTT.